The 4 T cell receptor beta chains given below trace back to one sample, sequenced in a study of regulatory dendritic cells for organ transplantation. Profiled with immunoSEQ multiplex PCR; TCRdb holds only in-frame clones, not every one. The sample holds tens of thousands of clones, under 90% seen once. The sequenced sample was naive CD8+ T cells from blood. The subset was: CD45RA+ naive T cells. These receptors were obtained from a human donor in good health.

The rearrangement uses TRBV10-3 and TRBJ2-3; 8 positions match TRBD1. This CDR3 comprises 20 residues. V lost 4 bases and J lost 3; bases outside the gene matches: 21. In germline, CDR1 is ENHRY, CDR2 SYGVKD. In DNA, the CDR3 is TGTGCCATCAGTGTGACTGACGCTGGAGTCGGGACAGGCCCTACAGATACGCAGTATTTT. Residues: CAISVTDAGVGTGPTDTQYF.

This clone has a single count. V gene TRBV27 combines with J gene TRBJ2-1; 8 bases are a match to TRBD2. The junction had 7 bases not matched to a gene; V was cut back by 4 bases and J by 2 bases. This CDR3 is 16 amino acids long. The germline V gene encodes CDR1 MNHEY and CDR2 SMNVEV (reference sequence). Here the CDR3 reads CASSSLAGITYNEQFF. The CDR3 DNA is TGTGCCAGCAGTTCCTTAGCGGGGATCACCTACAATGAGCAGTTCTTC.

V and J are TRBV15 and TRBJ2-2; 8 bases are shared with TRBD2. The CDR3 contains 19 residues. J was trimmed by 1 base and V by 3 bases; bases with no gene match: 13. CDR1 is LNHNV and CDR2 is YYDKDF in the germline V gene (reference sequence). The CDR3 region has the DNA TGTGCCACCAGCAGCCCCTCGTCGCCGGGGGGGATGAACACCGGGGAGCTGTTTTTT. Translating gives CATSSPSSPGGMNTGELFF.

The chain links TRBV7-9 to TRBJ2-3, with 8 nucleotides matching TRBD2. Germline-derived CDR1 and CDR2 are SEHNR and FQNEAQ (reference sequence). CDR3 length: 17 residues. Losses at the gene ends were 4 bases for V and 2 bases for J; bases not matched to a gene: 11. CDR3 protein: CASSSLGRGEVTDTQYF. The CDR3 DNA is TGTGCCAGCAGCTCCCTGGGGCGGGGGGAGGTCACAGATACGCAGTATTTT.